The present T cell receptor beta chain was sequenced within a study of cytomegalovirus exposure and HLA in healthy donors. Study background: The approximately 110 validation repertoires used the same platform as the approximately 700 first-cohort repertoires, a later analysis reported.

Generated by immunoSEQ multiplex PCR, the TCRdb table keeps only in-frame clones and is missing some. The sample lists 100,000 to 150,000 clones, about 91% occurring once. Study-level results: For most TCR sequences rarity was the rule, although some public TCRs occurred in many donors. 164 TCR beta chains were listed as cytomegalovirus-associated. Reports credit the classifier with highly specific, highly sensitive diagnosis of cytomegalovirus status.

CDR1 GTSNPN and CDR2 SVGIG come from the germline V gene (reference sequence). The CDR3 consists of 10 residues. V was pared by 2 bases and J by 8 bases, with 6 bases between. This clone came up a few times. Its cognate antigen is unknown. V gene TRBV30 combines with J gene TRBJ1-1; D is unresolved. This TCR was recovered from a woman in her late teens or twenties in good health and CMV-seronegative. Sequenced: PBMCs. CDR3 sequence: CAWSRSEAFF. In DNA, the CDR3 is TGTGCCTGGAGTAGGAGCGAAGCTTTCTTT.